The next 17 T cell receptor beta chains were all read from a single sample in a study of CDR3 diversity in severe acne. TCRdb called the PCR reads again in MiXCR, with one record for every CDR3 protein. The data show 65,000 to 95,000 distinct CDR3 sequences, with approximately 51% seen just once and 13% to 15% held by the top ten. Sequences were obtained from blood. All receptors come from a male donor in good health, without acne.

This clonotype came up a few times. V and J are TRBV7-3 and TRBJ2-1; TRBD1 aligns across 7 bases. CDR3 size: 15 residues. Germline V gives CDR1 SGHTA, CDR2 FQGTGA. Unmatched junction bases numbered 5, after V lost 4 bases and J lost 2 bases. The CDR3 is CASSSPGTAYNEQFF. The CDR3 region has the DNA TGTGCCAGCAGCTCCCCCGGGACAGCCTACAATGAGCAGTTCTTC.

CDR3 sequence: CASSLKQALEQYF. CDR3 coding DNA: TGTGCCAGCAGTTTAAAACAGGCCCTCGAGCAGTACTTC. V is TRBV12-3 or TRBV12-4 and J is TRBJ2-7; a possible D gene is TRBD1 (5 bases). This CDR3 region has 13 residues. Trimming shortened V by 2 bases and J by 6 bases, and 11 bases separated the two germline ends.

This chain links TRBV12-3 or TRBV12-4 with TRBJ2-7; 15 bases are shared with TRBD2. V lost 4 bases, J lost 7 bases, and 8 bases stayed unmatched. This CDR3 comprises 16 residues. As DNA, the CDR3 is TGTGCCAGCAGTTACTGGACTAGCGGGAGGGCGAGTGAGCAGTACTTC. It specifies CASSYWTSGRASEQYF.

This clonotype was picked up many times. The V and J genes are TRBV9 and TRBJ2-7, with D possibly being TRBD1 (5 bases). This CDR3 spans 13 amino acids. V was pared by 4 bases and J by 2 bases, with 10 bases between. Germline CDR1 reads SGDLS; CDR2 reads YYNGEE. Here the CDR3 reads CASSTGPAYEQYF. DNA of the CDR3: TGTGCCAGCAGCACAGGACCGGCCTACGAGCAGTACTTC.

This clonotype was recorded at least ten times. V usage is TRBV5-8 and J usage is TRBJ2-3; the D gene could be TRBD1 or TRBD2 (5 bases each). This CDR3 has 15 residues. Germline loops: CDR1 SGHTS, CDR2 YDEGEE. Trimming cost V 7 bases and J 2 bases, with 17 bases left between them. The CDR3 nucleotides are TGTGCCAGCTCTATCTTCAGGGACCTCACAGATACGCAGTATTTT. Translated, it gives CASSIFRDLTDTQYF.

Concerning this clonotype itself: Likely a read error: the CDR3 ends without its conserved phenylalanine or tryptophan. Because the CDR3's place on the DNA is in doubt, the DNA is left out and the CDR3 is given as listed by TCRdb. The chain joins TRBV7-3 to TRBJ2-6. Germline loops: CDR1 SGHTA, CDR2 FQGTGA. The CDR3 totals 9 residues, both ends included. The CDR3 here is CASSPPGNG.

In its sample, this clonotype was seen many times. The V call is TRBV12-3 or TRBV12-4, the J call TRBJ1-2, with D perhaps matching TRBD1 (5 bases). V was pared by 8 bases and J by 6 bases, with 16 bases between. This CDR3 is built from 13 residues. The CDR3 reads CASGPGTLDGYTF. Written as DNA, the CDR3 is TGTGCCAGCGGACCTGGGACCCTCGATGGCTACACCTTC.

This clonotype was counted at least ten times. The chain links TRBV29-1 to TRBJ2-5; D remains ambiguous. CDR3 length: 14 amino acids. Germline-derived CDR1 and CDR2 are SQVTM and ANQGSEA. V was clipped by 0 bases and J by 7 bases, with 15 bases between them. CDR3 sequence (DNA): TGCAGCGTTGAAGAAGGGCTGACGCCATGGACCCAGTACTTC. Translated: CSVEEGLTPWTQYF. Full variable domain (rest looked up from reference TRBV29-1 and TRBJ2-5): SAVISQKPSRDICQRGTSLTIQCQVDSQVTMMFWYRQQPGQSLTLIATANQGSEATYESGFVIDKFPISRPNLTFSTLTVSNMSPEDSSIYLCSVEEGLTPWTQYFGPGTRLLVL.

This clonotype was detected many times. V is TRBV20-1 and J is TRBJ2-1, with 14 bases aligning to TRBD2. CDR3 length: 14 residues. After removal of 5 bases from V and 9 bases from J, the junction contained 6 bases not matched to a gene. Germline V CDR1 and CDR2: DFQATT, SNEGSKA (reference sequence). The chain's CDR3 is CSAETSGGAGEQFF. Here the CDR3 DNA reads TGCAGTGCTGAGACTAGCGGGGGGGCGGGTGAGCAGTTCTTC.

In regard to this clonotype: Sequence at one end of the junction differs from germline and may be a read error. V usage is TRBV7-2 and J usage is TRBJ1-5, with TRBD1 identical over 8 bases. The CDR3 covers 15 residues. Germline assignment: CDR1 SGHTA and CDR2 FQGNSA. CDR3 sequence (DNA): TGTGCCAGCAGCCCAAGGACAGGGTTCGATCAGCTCCAGCATTTT. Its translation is CASSPRTGFDQLQHF.

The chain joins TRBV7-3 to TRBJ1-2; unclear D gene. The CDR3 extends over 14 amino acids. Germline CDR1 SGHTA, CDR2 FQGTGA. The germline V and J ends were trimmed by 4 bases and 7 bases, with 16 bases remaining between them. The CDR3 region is CASSSQPAMGGYTF. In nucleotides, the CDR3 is TGTGCCAGCAGCTCCCAACCGGCTATGGGTGGCTACACCTTC.

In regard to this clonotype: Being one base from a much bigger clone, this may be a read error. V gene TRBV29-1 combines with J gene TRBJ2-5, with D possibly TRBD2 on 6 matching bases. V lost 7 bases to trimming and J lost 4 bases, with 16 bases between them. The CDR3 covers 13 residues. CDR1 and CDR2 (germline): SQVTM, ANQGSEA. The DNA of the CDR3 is TGCAGCGCGCGATCGGAGGGAGGAGAGACCCAGTACTTC. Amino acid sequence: CSARSEGGETQYF.

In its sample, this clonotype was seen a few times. The CDR3 DNA reads as TGTGCCAGCAGGGGAGGAATTGTCAGGGAAGCTTTCTTT. It yields the protein CASRGGIVREAFF. J is TRBJ1-1 and V is TRBV2; D not resolved. Germline loops: CDR1 SNHLY, CDR2 FYNNEI. The CDR3 loop spans 13 amino acids. V was shortened by 6 bases and J by 8 bases, with 16 bases between the two germline ends.

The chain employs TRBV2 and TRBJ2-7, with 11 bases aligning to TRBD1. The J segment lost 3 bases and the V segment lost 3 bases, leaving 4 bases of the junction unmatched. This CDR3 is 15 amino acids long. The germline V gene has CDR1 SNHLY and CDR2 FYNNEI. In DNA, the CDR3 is TGTGCCAGCAGTGATCCGGGACAGGGGGACTACGAGCAGTACTTC. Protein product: CASSDPGQGDYEQYF.

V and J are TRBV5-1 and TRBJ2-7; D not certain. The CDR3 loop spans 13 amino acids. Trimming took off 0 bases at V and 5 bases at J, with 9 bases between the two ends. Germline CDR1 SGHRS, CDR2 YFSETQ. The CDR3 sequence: CASSLGRINEQYF. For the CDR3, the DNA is TGCGCCAGCAGCTTGGGCAGGATCAACGAGCAGTACTTC.

The CDR3 spells CASSFYRGVQPQHF. The CDR3 DNA reads as TGTGCCAGCAGTTTCTACCGCGGGGTTCAGCCCCAGCATTTT. This chain connects TRBV6-6 to TRBJ1-5; unclear D gene. The V gene's germline CDR1 is MNHNY and CDR2 SVGAGI (reference sequence). The CDR3 is 14 residues long. With 4 bases removed from V and 6 bases from J, the gap between germline ends came to 13 bases.

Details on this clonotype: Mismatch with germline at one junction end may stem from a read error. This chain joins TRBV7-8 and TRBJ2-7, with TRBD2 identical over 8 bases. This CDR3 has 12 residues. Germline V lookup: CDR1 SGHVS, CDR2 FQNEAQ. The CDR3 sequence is CASSLTTSGLDF. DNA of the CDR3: TGTGCCAGCAGCTTAACTACTAGCGGCCTTGACTTC.